A single sample is the source of the 25 T cell receptor beta chains below, sequenced in a study of shared clonotypes between healthy human individuals. Using immunoSEQ multiplex PCR, the repertoire was profiled, and TCRdb retains in-frame clones only, with some absent. The profile shows a few million clones, approximately 94% of them singletons. The sequencing input was naive CD4+ T cells sorted from blood. As for subset: CD45RA+ positively selected. The receptor source for this set is a man younger than 35 in good health.

The rearrangement uses TRBV18 and TRBJ1-4, with D perhaps matching TRBD1 (5 bases). The length of the CDR3 is 15 residues. Germline V lookup: CDR1 KGHSH, CDR2 LQKENI. Deletions cut 2 bases from V and 6 bases from J, with 13 bases between. The CDR3 loop reads CASSPRWDRDEKLFF. In DNA form, the CDR3 reads TGTGCCAGCTCACCAAGATGGGACCGGGATGAAAAACTGTTTTTT.

Note on this clone: An end of the junction does not agree with germline; a read error may underlie this. The V gene is TRBV6-1, the J gene TRBJ1-2, with D tentatively TRBD1 (5 bases). The CDR3 has 13 residues. In germline, CDR1 is MNHNS, CDR2 SASEGT. The CDR3 DNA reads TGTGCCAGCAGAGAAGACAGCTCCTATGGCTACACCTTC. Amino acid sequence: CASREDSSYGYTF.

The rearrangement links TRBV25-1 to TRBJ2-2; D may be TRBD1 (6 bases). The CDR3 has 15 residues. Per germline, CDR1 MGHDK and CDR2 SYGVNS. The V end lost 3 bases, the J end lost 3 bases, and 11 bases lay between the germline ends. The CDR3 reads CASSDADRDTGELFF. CDR3 coding DNA: TGTGCCAGCAGTGACGCGGACAGAGACACCGGGGAGCTGTTTTTT.

The chain has TRBV4-1 and TRBJ1-4, with D unresolved. Per germline, CDR1 MGHRA and CDR2 YSYEKL. Trimming shortened V by 5 bases and J by 8 bases, and 6 bases separated the two germline ends. The length of the CDR3 is 11 residues. The CDR3 loop is CASSGREKLFF. CDR3 DNA: TGCGCCAGCAGCGGTAGGGAAAAACTGTTTTTT.

This chain joins TRBV5-1 and TRBJ2-7; TRBD1 matches 7 bases. This CDR3 comprises 17 residues. The V gene's germline CDR1 is SGHRS and CDR2 YFSETQ. V was clipped by 6 bases and J by 2 bases; unmatched bases: 17. CDR3 bases: TGCGCCAGCAAGGCTGTGCCCCCGGGACAGCCTACCTACGAGCAGTACTTC. Protein sequence: CASKAVPPGQPTYEQYF.

As to this clone: Other DNA sequences of this sample code for an identical CDR3. The chain employs TRBV10-3 and TRBJ2-7; 7 nucleotides align to TRBD1. The CDR3 spans 12 residues. Germline CDR1 ENHRY, CDR2 SYGVKD. V lost 10 bases and J lost 0; bases outside the gene matches: 3. Written as DNA, the CDR3 is TGTGCCACCTCAGGGGGCTCCTACGAGCAGTACTTC. This sequence encodes CATSGGSYEQYF.

This chain connects TRBV6-5 to TRBJ2-7; D may correspond to TRBD1 or TRBD2 (6 bases each). CDR1 and CDR2 (germline): MNHEY, SVGAGI. V lost 2 bases, J lost 5 bases, and 16 bases lay in between. The CDR3 consists of 15 residues. The CDR3 here is CASSYRGVSPNEQYF. The CDR3 DNA reads as TGTGCCAGCAGTTACAGGGGGGTTTCCCCGAACGAGCAGTACTTC.

The chain carries TRBV5-4 and TRBJ1-2, with D perhaps TRBD1 (5 bases). Germline CDR1 reads SGHNT; CDR2 reads YYREEE (reference sequence). V lost 5 bases, J lost 4 bases, and 9 bases lay in between. The CDR3 loop spans 12 amino acids. For the CDR3, the DNA is TGTGCCAGCAGTTACCAGGGCTATGGCTACACCTTC. Its translation: CASSYQGYGYTF. The complete variable domain, with remaining parts taken from reference TRBV5-4 and TRBJ1-2, reads ETGVTQSPTHLIKTRGQQVTLRCSSQSGHNTVSWYQQALGQGPQFIFQYYREEENGRGNFPPRFSGLQFPNYSSELNVNALELDDSALYLCASSYQGYGYTFGSGTRLTVV.

Comment on this clone: In the same sample, other DNA sequences code for this CDR3. The V and J genes are TRBV11-2 and TRBJ1-1; no reliable D call. Deletions cut 1 base from V and 2 bases from J, with 5 bases between. CDR3 size: 13 residues. Germline CDR1 and CDR2: SGHAT and FQNNGV. The CDR3: CASSLGGNTEAFF. The DNA for the CDR3 is TGTGCCAGCAGCTTAGGGGGAAACACTGAAGCTTTCTTT.

The genes are TRBV9 and TRBJ2-5; TRBD2 matches 8 bases. CDR1 is SGDLS and CDR2 is YYNGEE in the germline V gene. V shed 0 bases and J 1 base; nucleotides not matched to a gene: 8. The CDR3 is 17 residues long. CDR3 amino acids: CASSVASSLAAQETQYF. The DNA for the CDR3 is TGTGCCAGCAGCGTAGCCTCCTCACTAGCGGCCCAAGAGACCCAGTACTTC.

This chain uses TRBV5-1 with TRBJ2-2, with TRBD2 matching over 10 bases. This CDR3 comprises 17 residues. Germline CDR1 reads SGHRS; CDR2 reads YFSETQ. V shed 1 base, J shed 4 bases, and the junction held 7 bases outside the gene matches. This chain's CDR3 is CASSLFSLAGVTGELFF. The DNA of the CDR3 is TGCGCCAGCAGCTTGTTCAGCCTAGCGGGGGTCACCGGGGAGCTGTTTTTT.

This rearrangement joins TRBV19 to TRBJ2-7, with 7 bases lining up with TRBD1. This CDR3 comprises 13 residues. V was clipped by 3 bases and J by 5 bases; unmatched bases: 4. The V gene's germline CDR1 is LNHDA and CDR2 SQIVND (reference sequence). CDR3 region: CASSMGRGNEQYF. The CDR3 DNA follows: TGTGCCAGTAGTATGGGCAGGGGGAACGAGCAGTACTTC. Based on the CDR3 plus reference TRBV19 and TRBJ2-7, the full variable domain is DGGITQSPKYLFRKEGQNVTLSCEQNLNHDAMYWYRQDPGQGLRLIYYSQIVNDFQKGDIAEGYSVSREKKESFPLTVTSAQKNPTAFYLCASSMGRGNEQYFGPGTRLTVT.

The chain combines TRBV6-6 with TRBJ1-1; tentatively, D is TRBD1 (5 bases). CDR1 and CDR2 (germline): MNHNY, SVGAGI (reference sequence). The CDR3 spans 14 residues. The V and J ends lost 0 bases and 4 bases respectively, with 9 bases between them. Written as DNA, the CDR3 is TGTGCCAGCAGTTACTCATACGGGGGCACTGAAGCTTTCTTT. Translated, it gives CASSYSYGGTEAFF.

The rearrangement links TRBV7-9 to TRBJ2-7, with D possibly called TRBD1 or TRBD2 (7 bases each). The ends were cut back, 2 bases at V and 7 bases at J, with 24 bases in the middle. CDR3 length equals 17 residues. Germline loops: CDR1 SEHNR, CDR2 FQNEAQ (reference sequence). Here the CDR3 reads CASSLFIAREGAMEQYF. In DNA form, the CDR3 reads TGTGCCAGCAGCTTATTCATCGCAAGGGAGGGGGCCATGGAGCAGTACTTC. The variable domain in full, completed from reference TRBV7-9 and TRBJ2-7, reads DTGVSQNPRHKITKRGQNVTFRCDPISEHNRLYWYRQTLGQGPEFLTYFQNEAQLEKSRLLSDRFSAERPKGSFSTLEIQRTEQGDSAMYLCASSLFIAREGAMEQYFGPGTRLTVT.

The chain links TRBV5-6 to TRBJ2-7, with D perhaps being TRBD1 or TRBD2 (5 bases each). This CDR3 comprises 13 residues. V shed 3 bases and J shed 12 bases, with 19 bases lying between them. CDR1 SGHDT and CDR2 YYEEEE come from the germline V gene. Written as DNA, the CDR3 is TGTGCCAGCAGCTCGACCGGGGCGTCAGCAGGGTACTTC. Amino acid sequence: CASSSTGASAGYF.

The chain couples TRBV20-1 to TRBJ1-1; D unresolved. The germline V and J ends were trimmed by 0 bases and 8 bases, with 7 bases remaining between them. Germline V gene lookup returns CDR1 DFQATT and CDR2 SNEGSKA (reference sequence). CDR3 length equals 11 residues. CDR3 sequence reads: CSAREVGEAFF. DNA of the CDR3: TGCAGTGCTAGAGAGGTAGGGGAAGCTTTCTTT.

The chain carries TRBV5-1 and TRBJ2-7; 8 bases fit TRBD2. Germline V gene lookup returns CDR1 SGHRS and CDR2 YFSETQ. This CDR3 spans 14 amino acids. Trimming removed 0 bases from V and 6 bases from J; junction bases left unmatched: 5. Here the CDR3 reads CASSLEGAGGEQYF. CDR3 sequence (DNA): TGCGCCAGCAGCTTGGAAGGTGCGGGAGGCGAGCAGTACTTC.

The chain joins TRBV10-3 to TRBJ2-5; tentative D call: TRBD2 (6 bases). The CDR3 extends over 14 amino acids. Germline values: CDR1 ENHRY, CDR2 SYGVKD. With 8 bases removed from V and 3 bases from J, the gap between germline ends came to 16 bases. The CDR3 loop reads CAIGGSGSKETQYF. The CDR3 coding sequence is TGTGCCATCGGGGGAAGCGGGTCAAAAGAGACCCAGTACTTC.

The chain carries TRBV19 and TRBJ2-3; 9 bases are a match to TRBD1. This CDR3 is built from 13 residues. V shed 6 bases, J shed 8 bases, and the junction held 6 bases outside the gene matches. Looked up from germline, CDR1 is LNHDA and CDR2 is SQIVND (reference sequence). The CDR3 bases are TGTGCCAGTAGGGCGACAGGGGGGGGTACGCAGTATTTT. Amino acid sequence: CASRATGGGTQYF.

This clone was picked up one time. This chain joins TRBV14 and TRBJ2-2; TRBD2 matches 8 bases. Germline CDR1 and CDR2: SGHDN and FVKESK. Trimming cost V 4 bases and J 5 bases; bases outside gene matches: 6. The CDR3 is 15 residues long. The CDR3 nucleotides read TGTGCCAGCAGCCCAAGCGGGGGAATTACCGGGGAGCTGTTTTTT. Protein: CASSPSGGITGELFF.

CDR3 bases: TGTGCCTGGAGTGCCAGCAGCCAAGAGACCCAGTACTTC. Translation gives CAWSASSQETQYF. The chain employs TRBV30 and TRBJ2-5; D unclear. CDR1 and CDR2 from the germline V gene are GTSNPN and SVGIG (reference sequence). V dropped 1 base and J dropped 1 base, with 7 bases sitting between them. This CDR3 contains 13 residues.

The V call is TRBV10-1, the J call TRBJ1-2; D unclear. Trimming pared 3 bases from V and 6 bases from J, leaving 11 bases between. Germline assignment: CDR1 WNHNN and CDR2 SYGVQD (reference sequence). The CDR3 has 13 residues. CDR3: CASSEYSGHGYTF. The DNA of the CDR3 is TGCGCCAGCAGTGAATATTCCGGGCATGGCTACACCTTC.

This clone was observed once. The rearrangement links TRBV28 to TRBJ2-3, with D hard to call. The V and J ends lost 9 bases and 2 bases respectively, with 15 bases between them. Per germline, CDR1 MDHEN and CDR2 SYDVKM. The CDR3 has 14 amino acids. In DNA form, the CDR3 reads TGTGCCAGTTCCCTAAGCCAACTCACAGATACGCAGTATTTT. Encoded protein: CASSLSQLTDTQYF.

This clone was recorded only once. Other DNA sequences in this specimen translate into the identical CDR3. This sequence joins TRBV18 and TRBJ2-1; 9 bases are a match to TRBD1. CDR3 size: 14 residues. V was pared by 3 bases and J by 6 bases, with 3 bases of the junction left unmatched. Germline loops: CDR1 KGHSH, CDR2 LQKENI. The CDR3, as DNA: TGTGCCAGCTCACCCGGGACAGGGTCCAATGAGCAGTTCTTC. Encoded protein: CASSPGTGSNEQFF.

The rearrangement joins TRBV19 to TRBJ2-3; TRBD1 or TRBD2 may be the D gene (5 bases each). CDR1 is LNHDA and CDR2 is SQIVND in the germline V gene (reference sequence). The CDR3 is 16 residues long. With 6 bases removed from V and 4 bases from J, the gap between germline ends came to 20 bases. CDR3 in amino acids: CASRDKGTSGADTQYF. CDR3 DNA sequence: TGTGCCAGTAGAGACAAGGGGACGAGTGGGGCAGATACGCAGTATTTT.